This TCR beta chain was identified in a study of blood T cell repertoires in COVID-19 (TCRdb year 2020). Regarding the complete study: Samples from collaborators originated in the United States, Italy and Spain and spanned both the acute and convalescent phases of COVID-19. The material from the prospective study consisted of cDNA or gDNA derived from T cells, B-cell-depleted T cells, or PBMCs. Subjects who had been exposed to COVID-19, were actively infected with it, or had recovered from it provided the deeply sampled blood TCRbeta repertoires that made up the dataset. A freely available public database, intended as a resource for researchers studying the immune response to SARS-CoV-2, is where the repertoires were released. The samples were drawn from the first 160 participants of the ongoing ImmuneRACE study and from 1,254 subjects provided by 6 global collaborators. Sample metadata almost always included a de-identified subject ID, COVID-19 status, age in years and sex. Where HLA class I and class II types were available, the types were taken from metadata supplied by the sample provider, not from assay-based typing.

To note about this clone: There is no known antigen for this receptor. No qualities accompany the bases; no much larger clone lies one base away.

There are 13 amino acids in the CDR3, from cysteine to phenylalanine inclusive. Only the CDR3 DNA stays, 39 bases, in frame from base 1. Trimming removed 6 bases from V and 4 bases from J; the gene matches leave 3 bases unexplained. Each collaborating institution followed its own protocols to collect whole blood in K2EDTA tubes. For TCRbeta analysis, collaborators shipped samples in one of three forms: frozen whole blood, isolated PBMCs, or DNA extracted from either of those sample types. TCRbeta CDR3 regions were amplified from genomic DNA by means of the immunoSEQ Assay, a bias-controlled multiplex PCR. The original pipeline was this. Within the assay, amplification of reference gene primers was used to estimate how many nucleated cells each sample contained. Sequence reads were collapsed and filtered to measure the absolute abundance of every unique TCRbeta CDR3 rearrangement. For each sample, productive Simpson clonality was calculated by taking the square root of Simpson's diversity index across productive rearrangements. The table was pulled from immuneACCESS by TCRdb, which kept in-frame rearrangements only. Such tables lose some clones; where checked, under half of the loss comes from unresolved V genes, and the rest has no known cause. V and J calls plus clone size are reproduced from that table; the DNA served to infer D and trimming. Across this sample there are roughly 35,000 clones, with approximately 81% seen only once. About 14% of the sample is in the top ten clones.

Results the study describes overall, beyond this receptor: The quantity of clinical and demographic metadata differed by source and by participant and was supplied without curation.

The sequenced sample was peripheral blood. The sequence was obtained from a human donor with acute or convalescent COVID-19. The donor label of this sample is uncertain. The rearrangement joined TRBV12-3 or TRBV12-4 to TRBJ1-5; 7 junctional bases match TRBD1. In nucleotide form, the sequence is TGTGCCAGCAGCCTGGGACAGAATCAGCCCCAGCATTTT. It encodes CASSLGQNQPQHF.